Listed here are 26 T cell receptor beta chains from one sample, sequenced in a study of cytomegalovirus exposure and HLA in healthy donors. The PCR made use of 60 Vbeta and 13 Jbeta primers. Assay used: immunoSEQ multiplex PCR; TCRdb lists only in-frame clones, some missing. The sample includes tens of thousands of clones. Sequenced input: PBMCs. The receptors come from a man aged 45-60 years in good health and CMV-seropositive.

Worth noting for this clone: This likely comes from a read error, as the CDR3 has no conserved phenylalanine or tryptophan at its end. The chain has TRBV6-1 and TRBJ1-2, with D hard to call. The length of the CDR3 is 10 residues. The germline V and J ends were trimmed by 6 bases and 10 bases, with 9 bases remaining between them. Germline CDR1 MNHNS, CDR2 SASEGT. CDR3 DNA sequence: TGTGCCAGCAGGGGAGTGTACTACACCCTC. Protein: CASRGVYYTL.

This chain uses TRBV27 with TRBJ2-6, with unresolved D. The CDR3 length is 15 residues. V gave up 5 bases and J gave up 0 bases, with 8 bases separating them. The germline V gene encodes CDR1 MNHEY and CDR2 SMNVEV (reference sequence). The CDR3 nucleotides are TGTGCCAGCAGTCCATCAATCTCTGGGGCCAACGTCCTGACTTTC. Amino acids: CASSPSISGANVLTF.

The rearrangement uses TRBV7-6 and TRBJ2-1; no reliable D call. The CDR3 runs 12 residues. V lost 5 bases to trimming and J lost 8 bases, with 10 bases between them. The germline gives CDR1 SGHVS, CDR2 FNYEAQ. CDR3 protein: CASSPLRYEQFF. CDR3 bases: TGTGCCAGCAGCCCGCTGCGCTATGAGCAGTTCTTC.

This chain uses TRBV30 with TRBJ1-2, with D possibly being TRBD1 (5 bases). Deletions cut 4 bases from V and 5 bases from J, with 14 bases between. The CDR3 is 13 amino acids. Per the germline V gene, CDR1 is GTSNPN and CDR2 is SVGIG (reference sequence). The DNA of the CDR3 is TGTGCCTGGACCCCCGGGGGGGAGTATGGCTACACCTTC. Encoded protein: CAWTPGGEYGYTF.

The chain recombines TRBV19 with TRBJ1-1; D is possibly TRBD1 (6 bases). V lost 5 bases to trimming and J lost 4 bases, with 14 bases between them. This CDR3 contains 14 residues. The V gene's germline CDR1 is LNHDA and CDR2 SQIVND (reference sequence). CDR3 DNA sequence: TGTGCCAGTAGTTCCATTACAGGGTTCACTGAAGCTTTCTTT. As protein: CASSSITGFTEAFF.

The chain links TRBV5-1 to TRBJ1-1; D gene unclear. The germline CDR1 and CDR2 sequences are SGHRS and YFSETQ. The CDR3 is made up of 13 amino acids. V gave up 0 bases and J gave up 1 base, with 4 bases separating them. Written as DNA, the CDR3 is TGCGCCAGCAGCTTGGCGTCGAACACTGAAGCTTTCTTT. As protein: CASSLASNTEAFF.

The chain is built from TRBV6-5 and TRBJ2-3; 7 nucleotides agree with TRBD2. This CDR3 is built from 16 residues. The germline CDR1 and CDR2 sequences are MNHEY and SVGAGI. V trimming: 0 bases; J trimming: 0 bases; junction bases outside the gene matches: 3. Here the CDR3 DNA reads TGTGCCAGCAGTTACTCAACTAGCGCTAGCACAGATACGCAGTATTTT. It codes for CASSYSTSASTDTQYF.

The J gene is TRBJ1-4, the V gene TRBV20-1; no definite D call. CDR1 is DFQATT, CDR2 SNEGSKA, per germline (reference sequence). V was shortened by 6 bases and J by 8 bases, with 10 bases between the two germline ends. The CDR3 has 11 amino acids. The CDR3 DNA is TGCAGTGCCAAACTAGGAGAAAAACTGTTTTTT. The encoded protein is CSAKLGEKLFF.

This chain links TRBV10-3 with TRBJ2-3, with 7 bases lining up with TRBD2. The CDR3 is 14 residues long. Germline assignment: CDR1 ENHRY and CDR2 SYGVKD. The trim removed 8 bases at V and 6 bases at J, leaving 11 bases unmatched. This CDR3 reads CAIRGISGTDTQYF. In DNA form, the CDR3 reads TGTGCCATCCGGGGGATAAGCGGGACGGATACGCAGTATTTT.

The V and J genes are TRBV7-3 and TRBJ1-1; perhaps TRBD1 as D (5 bases). This CDR3 has 14 amino acids. Trimming left V 4 bases short and J 5 bases short, with 14 bases between. The germline V gene encodes CDR1 SGHTA and CDR2 FQGTGA. The DNA of the CDR3 is TGTGCCAGCAGCTCACAGGTGGGAGGGACTGAAGCTTTCTTT. It encodes CASSSQVGGTEAFF.

V is TRBV4-3 and J is TRBJ1-4, with D tentatively TRBD1 (6 bases). Germline V CDR1 and CDR2: LGHNA, YSLEER. V lost 4 bases, J lost 8 bases, and 11 bases lay in between. The CDR3 has 13 amino acids. DNA for the CDR3: TGCGCCAGCAGCCTGCCTACAGGGGAAAAACTGTTTTTT. This gives the protein CASSLPTGEKLFF.

This rearrangement joins TRBV4-3 to TRBJ2-7; 8 nucleotides align to TRBD2. J was trimmed by 0 bases and V by 4 bases; bases with no gene match: 5. The CDR3 is 15 amino acids. Looked up from germline, CDR1 is LGHNA and CDR2 is YSLEER. The CDR3 here is CASSPREGPSYEQYF. CDR3 nucleotide sequence: TGCGCCAGCAGCCCCCGGGAGGGCCCCTCCTACGAGCAGTACTTC.

The rearrangement joins TRBV27 to TRBJ1-5, with a possible D match to TRBD1 (6 bases). The V end lost 1 base, the J end lost 7 bases, and 8 bases lay between the germline ends. Germline CDR1 and CDR2: MNHEY and SMNVEV (reference sequence). The CDR3 consists of 13 residues. CDR3 bases: TGTGCCAGCAGTTTATACAGGGACCAGCCCCAGCATTTT. Amino acids: CASSLYRDQPQHF.

The chain employs TRBV18 and TRBJ2-2; TRBD2 matches at 13 bases. The CDR3 loop spans 16 amino acids. V lost 1 base to trimming and J lost 7 bases; unmatched junction nucleotides: 3. CDR1 is KGHSH and CDR2 is LQKENI in the germline V gene. The CDR3 DNA sequence: TGTGCCAGCTCACCACGGACTAGCGGGAGTTTCGGGGAGCTGTTTTTT. Amino acid sequence: CASSPRTSGSFGELFF.

V and J are TRBV7-2 and TRBJ2-7; 9 bases map to TRBD1. The CDR3 totals 16 residues. Germline V gene lookup returns CDR1 SGHTA and CDR2 FQGNSA. V dropped 0 bases and J dropped 5; count of bases not matched to a gene: 8. CDR3 residues: CASSLAWGQGKDEQYF. The CDR3 DNA follows: TGTGCCAGCAGCTTAGCCTGGGGACAGGGCAAGGACGAGCAGTACTTC.

The chain combines TRBV7-2 with TRBJ2-3, with 14 bases aligning to TRBD2. Germline V gene sequence: CDR1 SGHTA, CDR2 FQGNSA. The V segment lost 5 bases and the J segment 7 bases; nucleotides outside the gene matches: 11. The CDR3 runs to 17 residues. This CDR3 is CASSLQTSGRARNTQYF. CDR3 in DNA: TGTGCCAGCAGCCTCCAGACTAGCGGGAGGGCCCGGAATACGCAGTATTTT.

The chain links TRBV5-1 to TRBJ1-2; D is perhaps TRBD1 (5 bases). The length of the CDR3 is 15 residues. The germline V and J ends were trimmed by 4 bases and 8 bases, with 21 bases remaining between them. CDR1 is SGHRS and CDR2 is YFSETQ in the germline V gene. The CDR3 reads CASSLRTIPGEGYTF. DNA of the CDR3: TGCGCCAGCAGCCTCCGGACAATCCCTGGGGAAGGCTACACCTTC.

V and J are TRBV28 and TRBJ2-1, with a weak D call TRBD1 (5 bases). Germline CDR1 reads MDHEN; CDR2 reads SYDVKM. The CDR3 runs to 15 residues. V lost 5 bases, J lost 5 bases, and 16 bases lay in between. CDR3 sequence: CASSRTLALDNEQFF. CDR3 in DNA: TGTGCCAGCAGTCGGACACTTGCGTTAGACAATGAGCAGTTCTTC.

About this clone itself: Other DNA sequences within the sample encode an identical CDR3. The V and J genes are TRBV10-3 and TRBJ1-3; 7 bases are shared with TRBD1. CDR1 and CDR2 (germline): ENHRY, SYGVKD. The CDR3 is made up of 16 amino acids. V dropped 0 bases and J dropped 3; count of bases not matched to a gene: 5. CDR3 residues: CAISESVQGSGNTIYF. DNA of the CDR3: TGTGCCATCAGTGAGTCGGTACAGGGGAGTGGAAACACCATATATTTT.

The chain links TRBV18 to TRBJ1-5; D is possibly TRBD1 (6 bases). CDR1 and CDR2 (germline): KGHSH, LQKENI. This CDR3 has 15 residues. With 2 bases removed from V and 4 bases from J, the gap between germline ends came to 12 bases. The CDR3 here is CASSPSRGDNQPQHF. In DNA, the CDR3 is TGTGCCAGCTCACCATCCAGGGGCGATAATCAGCCCCAGCATTTT.

The chain uses TRBV29-1 and TRBJ2-1, with TRBD1 identical over 8 bases. J lost 5 bases, V lost 2 bases, and 8 bases had no gene match. Germline assignment: CDR1 SQVTM and CDR2 ANQGSEA. This CDR3 is built from 15 residues. The DNA of the CDR3 is TGCAGCGTTGAATTTGCAGGGGGCCCCGACAATGAGCAGTTCTTC. This encodes CSVEFAGGPDNEQFF.

This sequence joins TRBV30 and TRBJ2-1, with D possibly being TRBD1 (6 bases). The CDR3 contains 13 residues. The V and J ends lost 0 bases and 6 bases respectively, with 9 bases between them. Germline V gene lookup returns CDR1 GTSNPN and CDR2 SVGIG (reference sequence). The CDR3 reads CAWSVTGSNEQFF. CDR3 nucleotide sequence: TGTGCCTGGAGTGTAACAGGGAGCAATGAGCAGTTCTTC.

The rearrangement joins TRBV2 to TRBJ1-1, with TRBD1 matching 8 bases. V gave up 7 bases and J gave up 11 bases; unmatched junction bases: 9. Germline V gene lookup returns CDR1 SNHLY and CDR2 FYNNEI. The CDR3 runs to 12 residues. Here the CDR3 reads CASTGDRSRAFF. As DNA, the CDR3 is TGTGCCAGCACCGGGGACAGGTCAAGGGCTTTCTTT. The complete variable domain, with remaining parts taken from reference TRBV2 and TRBJ1-1, reads EPEVTQTPSHQVTQMGQEVILRCVPISNHLYFYWYRQILGQKVEFLVSFYNNEISEKSEIFDDQFSVERPDGSNFTLKIRSTKLEDSAMYFCASTGDRSRAFFGQGTRLTVV.

The chain joins TRBV28 to TRBJ1-5; 9 nucleotides match TRBD1. Germline trimming cut 3 bases from V and 0 bases from J; bases unmatched to any gene: 0. The CDR3 consists of 15 residues. Germline-derived CDR1 and CDR2 are MDHEN and SYDVKM. CDR3: CASSLTGGSNQPQHF. DNA of the CDR3: TGTGCCAGCAGTTTGACAGGGGGTAGCAATCAGCCCCAGCATTTT.

The chain employs TRBV27 and TRBJ1-4; D remains unclear. Trimming pared 0 bases from V and 0 bases from J, leaving 5 bases between. CDR1 MNHEY and CDR2 SMNVEV come from the germline V gene (reference sequence). The CDR3 totals 15 residues. CDR3 residues: CASSLSPATNEKLFF. CDR3 in DNA: TGTGCCAGCAGTTTATCCCCAGCAACTAATGAAAAACTGTTTTTT.

The chain is built from TRBV9 and TRBJ1-3; the D gene is possibly TRBD1 (6 bases). This CDR3 contains 13 residues. The germline CDR1 and CDR2 sequences are SGDLS and YYNGEE. V shed 7 bases and J shed 4 bases, with 12 bases lying between them. As DNA, the CDR3 is TGTGCCAGCTCCCGGCAGGGGGGAAACACCATATATTTT. It specifies CASSRQGGNTIYF.